These 18 T cell receptor beta chains came from one sample sequenced in a study of cytomegalovirus exposure and HLA in healthy donors (dated by TCRdb to about 2017). Receptor libraries were prepared by the immunoSEQ multiplex PCR assay. The multiplex PCR relied on a mix of 60 forward primers for TCR Vbeta segments and 13 reverse primers for TCR Jbeta segments. TCRdb obtained this table from immuneACCESS and retained in-frame rearrangements with V and J assigned. These tables miss some clones; where compared with another copy, unresolved V genes account for less than half of the shortfall, and the remainder is unexplained. This sample holds about 170,000 clones; approximately 73% were observed only once. The ten top clones hold about 4.9% of the sample. Sequenced input: PBMCs. The receptors originated from a woman aged 18-30 years in good health and CMV-seropositive.

The chain combines TRBV2 with TRBJ2-1; D is ambiguous. This CDR3 is 12 amino acids long. Germline V gene data show CDR1 as SNHLY and CDR2 as FYNNEI. V was cut by 8 bases and J by 10 bases, with 15 bases left in between. CDR3 in DNA: TGTGCCAGCCAAGCTCTATTGAGGGAGCAGTTCTTC. It specifies CASQALLREQFF.

The genes are TRBV5-4 and TRBJ1-2; D is unclear. The length of the CDR3 is 12 residues. Germline CDR1 reads SGHNT; CDR2 reads YYREEE (reference sequence). The V end lost 0 bases, the J end lost 8 bases, and 8 bases lay between the germline ends. The CDR3 spells CASSLGSGGYTF. DNA of the CDR3: TGTGCCAGCAGCTTGGGGTCGGGAGGCTACACCTTC.

V usage is TRBV5-1 and J usage is TRBJ2-1; no clear D. V was clipped by 4 bases and J by 1 base, with 12 bases between them. The CDR3 has 15 amino acids. In germline, CDR1 is SGHRS, CDR2 YFSETQ. CDR3 sequence reads: CASSPSERSYNEQFF. The CDR3 region has the DNA TGCGCCAGCAGCCCGTCGGAGAGATCCTACAATGAGCAGTTCTTC.

The chain links TRBV7-8 to TRBJ2-1; D gene ambiguous. The CDR3 covers 12 residues. V was clipped by 3 bases and J by 10 bases, with 10 bases between them. Germline V lookup: CDR1 SGHVS, CDR2 FQNEAQ. CDR3 coding DNA: TGTGCCAGCAGCTTCTACTTTAAGGAGCAGTTCTTC. Amino acids: CASSFYFKEQFF.

This clone has a single count. The chain combines TRBV2 with TRBJ2-5; TRBD1 agrees at 7 bases. The length of the CDR3 is 14 residues. J gave up 5 bases and V 2 bases, and 5 bases lay outside the gene matches. Germline V lookup: CDR1 SNHLY, CDR2 FYNNEI. The DNA of the CDR3 is TGTGCCAGCAGTGAACACAGGGGTGGTGAGACCCAGTACTTC. It yields the protein CASSEHRGGETQYF.

CDR3 DNA sequence: TGTGCCAGCAGCTTGGATCCGGGTTGGGTTGATAGCACAGATACGCAGTATTTT. Translated: CASSLDPGWVDSTDTQYF. V usage is TRBV5-4 and J usage is TRBJ2-3; the D is unclear. Germline lookup yields CDR1 SGHNT and CDR2 YYREEE (reference sequence). The CDR3 spans 18 residues. Trimming removed 0 bases at V and 0 bases at J, with 17 bases between.

This clone was observed a few times. The V gene is TRBV5-4, the J gene TRBJ2-1; 9 bases agree with TRBD2. The CDR3 has 14 amino acids. Losses at the gene ends were 4 bases for V and 5 bases for J; bases not matched to a gene: 4. Germline-derived CDR1 and CDR2 are SGHNT and YYREEE (reference sequence). CDR3: CASSDSGGDNEQFF. In nucleotides, the CDR3 is TGTGCCAGCAGCGATAGCGGGGGAGACAATGAGCAGTTCTTC.

The chain combines TRBV2 with TRBJ2-4, with a tentative D call TRBD1 (5 bases). V shed 4 bases and J shed 0 bases, with 10 bases lying between them. The CDR3 is made up of 15 amino acids. The germline gives CDR1 SNHLY, CDR2 FYNNEI. This CDR3 is CASSAPTEAKNIQYF. Here the CDR3 DNA reads TGTGCCAGCAGTGCACCGACAGAAGCCAAAAACATTCAGTACTTC.

The chain employs TRBV18 and TRBJ2-7; 12 bases align to TRBD2. Germline CDR1 is KGHSH and CDR2 is LQKENI. This CDR3 is 16 amino acids long. The J segment lost 7 bases and the V segment lost 0 bases, leaving 7 bases of the junction unmatched. The DNA of the CDR3 is TGTGCCAGCTCACCACCTGGACTAGCGGGGTGGGAAGAGCAGTACTTC. It yields the protein CASSPPGLAGWEEQYF.

The V gene is TRBV19, the J gene TRBJ2-5, with 12 nucleotides matching TRBD1. Germline CDR1 is LNHDA and CDR2 is SQIVND (reference sequence). The CDR3 is made up of 14 amino acids. V shed 5 bases and J 5 bases; nucleotides not matched to a gene: 3. The CDR3 reads CASSVGTGGETQYF. For the CDR3, the DNA is TGTGCCAGTAGTGTCGGGACAGGGGGCGAGACCCAGTACTTC.

The chain recombines TRBV14 with TRBJ1-2; D unclear. Trimming left V 1 base short and J 8 bases short, with 11 bases between. Germline CDR1 reads SGHDN; CDR2 reads FVKESK. This CDR3 is 13 amino acids long. CDR3 amino acids: CASSQVPGRGYTF. DNA of the CDR3: TGTGCCAGCAGCCAAGTGCCGGGGAGAGGCTACACCTTC.

The rearrangement links TRBV5-1 to TRBJ1-1, with 7 bases matching TRBD1. Germline V lookup: CDR1 SGHRS, CDR2 YFSETQ. The CDR3 is 13 amino acids. The V gene end was trimmed by 0 bases and the J gene end by 8 bases; junction bases not matched to a gene: 4. This chain's CDR3 is CASSLGTGLEAFF. DNA of the CDR3: TGCGCCAGCAGCTTGGGGACAGGATTAGAAGCTTTCTTT. Based on the CDR3 plus reference TRBV5-1 and TRBJ1-1, the full variable domain is KAGVTQTPRYLIKTRGQQVTLSCSPISGHRSVSWYQQTPGQGLQFLFEYFSETQRNKGNFPGRFSGRQFSNSRSEMNVSTLELGDSALYLCASSLGTGLEAFFGQGTRLTVV.

This clone appeared once. The chain recombines TRBV6-5 with TRBJ2-7; no firm D call. CDR3 length equals 15 residues. V lost 10 bases and J 0 bases, leaving 19 bases between the germline ends. Germline lookup yields CDR1 MNHEY and CDR2 SVGAGI. The CDR3 nucleotides read TGTGCCACCGCCCGGCCAGGTTATAGCTCCTACGAGCAGTACTTC. Amino acids: CATARPGYSSYEQYF.

The chain joins TRBV10-1 to TRBJ1-1, with a possible D match to TRBD1 (6 bases). Trimming stripped 8 bases from V and 1 base from J, with 11 bases between. CDR1 and CDR2 from the germline V gene are WNHNN and SYGVQD (reference sequence). CDR3 length equals 13 residues. In DNA form, the CDR3 reads TGCGCCAGCCTGACAGGAAAGAACACTGAAGCTTTCTTT. This sequence encodes CASLTGKNTEAFF.

The J gene is TRBJ2-7, the V gene TRBV5-6, with TRBD1 matching 7 bases. V gave up 0 bases and J gave up 2 bases; unmatched junction bases: 5. The CDR3 totals 15 residues. Germline CDR1 SGHDT, CDR2 YYEEEE. Here the CDR3 DNA reads TGTGCCAGCAGCTTGGAGGCAGGGACAGCCTACGAGCAGTACTTC. Its translation: CASSLEAGTAYEQYF.

This rearrangement joins TRBV7-2 to TRBJ2-2; D perhaps matches TRBD1 (5 bases). CDR1 SGHTA and CDR2 FQGNSA come from the germline V gene. The CDR3 consists of 13 residues. Trimming left V 3 bases short and J 5 bases short, with 7 bases between. This chain's CDR3 is CASSFDRTGELFF. CDR3 DNA sequence: TGTGCCAGCAGCTTTGACAGAACCGGGGAGCTGTTTTTT.

As DNA, the CDR3 is TGTGCCAGCAGCTTAGGTGGACAGGGTGTGTACGAGCAGTACTTC. Protein product: CASSLGGQGVYEQYF. This chain joins TRBV7-8 and TRBJ2-7; 8 positions match TRBD1. The V gene end was trimmed by 1 base and the J gene end by 4 bases; junction bases not matched to a gene: 6. Germline CDR1 reads SGHVS; CDR2 reads FQNEAQ. CDR3 length: 15 residues.

The table lists this clone with a few counts. CDR3 amino acids: CVRSLETSQGYEQYF. CDR3 nucleotides: TGTGTCAGAAGCTTAGAGACTAGCCAAGGCTACGAGCAGTACTTC. The rearrangement uses TRBV7-5 and TRBJ2-7; the D call in the table, TRBD2, was not verified against the DNA. TRBV7-5 is a recognized pseudogene. This CDR3 is built from 15 residues.